Listed here is a single T cell receptor beta chain. The antigen it binds to is not known. No much larger clone exists at a distance of one base, and base qualities are not known. Taken with the paper, the label for time point translates to: baseline before first vaccination. The vaccinee samples were drawn from two UK trials, COV001 and COV002, one of which was a single-blind randomized controlled phase 2/3 trial testing AZD1222 (ChAdOx1 nCoV-19) in healthy adults. For TCRbeta chain sequencing, PBMC samples from trial participants were taken at day 0 and at day 28 after the second dose. The entry originates in a study of T cell responses to AZD1222 COVID-19 vaccine (dated by TCRdb to the early 2020s). General notes on the study: Because spike-specific TCR depth and breadth did not differ between the two schedules, AZD1222 recipients who got a second dose at roughly 4 weeks were pooled with those who got a second dose at roughly 12 weeks. TCR sequencing covered 233 trial participants: 200 to 220 given two doses of AZD1222 and 26 given two doses of MenACWY control vaccine. Trial participants were enrolled into age subgroups of 18-55, 56-69 and 70-plus years, which contained around 150, 28 and 57 TCR-sequenced participants, respectively.

Its CDR3 holds 14 amino acids, cysteine through phenylalanine. Just CDR3 DNA is preserved here, 42 bases in frame from base 1. Germline trimming amounts to 2 bases on V and 7 bases on J, with 9 as the count of junction bases outside the gene matches. In the germline V gene (reference sequence), CDR1 corresponds to SGHNT and CDR2 to YYREEE. Study-wide findings and limitations: Participants were mostly white British, with more females than males. The authors suggested clonal diversity may have been underestimated. In the small 56-69-year group, the increase in depth fell short of significance, most likely because of low power. CD4 TCRs associated with the vaccine covered the entire spike protein, and the dominant responses were in regions 160-218 and 743-854. Reportedly, close to half of the unique spike-specific TCRs recognized epitopes lying outside the regions that are mutated in the B.1.351 and B.1.1.7 variants. A significant rise in spike-specific TCR breadth and depth was observed after two AZD1222 doses relative to day 0 and relative to MenACWY recipients. Conclusions about previously exposed vaccinees are limited, since just five or six AZD1222 recipients were seropositive for SARS-CoV-2 at baseline. Because no day 14 peak-response samples were available, repertoires were characterized only after the peak T cell response.

The CDR3 regions of human TCRbeta chains were analyzed by immunosequencing. Per the original workflow: Repertoire TCRs were checked for matches against a reference library of SARS-CoV-2-specific TCRs that had been generated using the MIRA antigen-specificity platform. Breadth meant the fraction of unique TCRs that were SARS-CoV-2-associated, whereas depth meant the fraction of total T cells that were SARS-CoV-2-associated. Using the MIRA data, every spike-specific TCR was mapped to the spike region that the TCR reacted to and assigned to either a CD4 or a CD8 class. Log10-transformed breadth and depth values were compared by one-way ANOVA with Sidak's multiple comparisons tests. This is the immuneACCESS table as TCRdb keeps it, with only in-frame sequences that have V and J called. A part of the clones is gone; compared with another copy, unresolved V genes explain less than half, and the rest is unexplained. For V, J and clone size, that table is used; D and trimming come from the DNA. The sample contains about 120,000 clones, about 92% of them found a single time. The ten biggest clones cover 11% to 15% of the sample.

This TCR derives from an adult in good health. The chain couples TRBV5-4 to TRBJ2-7, and 7 bases in between align with TRBD1. Source: peripheral blood, taken on day 0 of AZD1222 vaccination. CDR3 reads: CASSFRRQGEEQYF. The nucleotide sequence reads as follows: TGTGCCAGCAGCTTCAGGAGACAGGGCGAAGAGCAGTACTTC.